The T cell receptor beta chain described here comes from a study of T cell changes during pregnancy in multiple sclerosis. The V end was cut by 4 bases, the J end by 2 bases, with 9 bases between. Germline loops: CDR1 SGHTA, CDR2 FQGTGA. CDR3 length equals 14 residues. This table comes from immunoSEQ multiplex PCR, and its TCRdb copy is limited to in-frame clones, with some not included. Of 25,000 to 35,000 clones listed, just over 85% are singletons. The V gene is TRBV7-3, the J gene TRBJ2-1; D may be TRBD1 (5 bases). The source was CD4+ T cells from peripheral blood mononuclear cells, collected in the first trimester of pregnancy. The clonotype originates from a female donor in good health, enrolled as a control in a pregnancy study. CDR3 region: CASSSRGPYNEQFF. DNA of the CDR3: TGTGCCAGCAGCTCAAGGGGCCCCTACAATGAGCAGTTCTTC. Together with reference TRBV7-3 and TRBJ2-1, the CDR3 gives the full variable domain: GAGVSQTPSNKVTEKGKYVELRCDPISGHTALYWYRQSLGQGPEFLIYFQGTGAADDSGLPNDRFFAVRPEGSVSTLKIQRTERGDSAVYLCASSSRGPYNEQFFGPGTRLTVL.